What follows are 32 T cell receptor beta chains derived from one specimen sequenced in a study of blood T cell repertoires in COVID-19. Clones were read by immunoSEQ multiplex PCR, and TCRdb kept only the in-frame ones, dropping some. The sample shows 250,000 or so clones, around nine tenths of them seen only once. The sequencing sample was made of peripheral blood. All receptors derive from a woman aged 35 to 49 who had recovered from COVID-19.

As DNA, the CDR3 is TGTGCCAGCAGCCAGGGCCGTGCGTATACGGGTGAGCAGTTCTTC. Protein: CASSQGRAYTGEQFF. V gene TRBV11-2 combines with J gene TRBJ2-1; D possibly corresponds to TRBD1 (5 bases). This CDR3 region has 15 residues. Germline CDR1 and CDR2: SGHAT and FQNNGV. V was trimmed by 5 bases and J by 9 bases, leaving 20 bases between them.

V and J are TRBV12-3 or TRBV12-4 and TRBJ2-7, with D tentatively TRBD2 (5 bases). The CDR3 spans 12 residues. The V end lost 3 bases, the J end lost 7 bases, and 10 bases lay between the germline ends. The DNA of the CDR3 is TGTGCCAGCAGTTTGAGGGCTGTGGAGCAGTACTTC. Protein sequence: CASSLRAVEQYF.

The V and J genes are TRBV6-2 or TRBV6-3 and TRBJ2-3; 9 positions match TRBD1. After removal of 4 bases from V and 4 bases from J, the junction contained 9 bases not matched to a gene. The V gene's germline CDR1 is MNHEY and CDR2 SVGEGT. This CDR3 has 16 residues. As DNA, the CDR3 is TGTGCCAGCAGTTTCGGGACAGGGTCGGTTCCAGATACGCAGTATTTT. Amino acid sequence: CASSFGTGSVPDTQYF.

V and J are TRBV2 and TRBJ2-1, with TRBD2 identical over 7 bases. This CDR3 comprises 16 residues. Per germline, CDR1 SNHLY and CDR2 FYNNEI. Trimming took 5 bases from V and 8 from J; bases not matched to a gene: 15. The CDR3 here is CASSKHTSAQGHEQFF. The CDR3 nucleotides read TGTGCCAGCAGTAAACACACTAGCGCCCAGGGCCATGAGCAGTTCTTC.

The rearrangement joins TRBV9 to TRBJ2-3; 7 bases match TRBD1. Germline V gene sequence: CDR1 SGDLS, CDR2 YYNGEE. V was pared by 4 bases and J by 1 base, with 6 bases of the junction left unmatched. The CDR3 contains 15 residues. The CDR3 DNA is TGTGCCAGCAGCCCCCGGACAGGACGCACAGATACGCAGTATTTT. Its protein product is CASSPRTGRTDTQYF. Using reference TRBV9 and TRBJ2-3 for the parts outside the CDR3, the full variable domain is DSGVTQTPKHLITATGQRVTLRCSPRSGDLSVYWYQQSLDQGLQFLIQYYNGEERAKGNILERFSAQQFPDLHSELNLSSLELGDSALYFCASSPRTGRTDTQYFGPGTRLTVL.

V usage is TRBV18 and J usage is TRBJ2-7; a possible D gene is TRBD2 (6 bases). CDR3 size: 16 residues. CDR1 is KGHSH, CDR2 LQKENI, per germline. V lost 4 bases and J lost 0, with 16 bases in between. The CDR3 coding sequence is TGTGCCAGCTCACGAGAACCGGGACTGGGCTCCTACGAGCAGTACTTC. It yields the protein CASSREPGLGSYEQYF.

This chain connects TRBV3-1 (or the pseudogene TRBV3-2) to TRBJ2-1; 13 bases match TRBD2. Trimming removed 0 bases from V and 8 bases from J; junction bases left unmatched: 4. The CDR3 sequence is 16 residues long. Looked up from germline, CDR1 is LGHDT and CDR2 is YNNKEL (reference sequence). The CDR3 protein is CASSQDGLAGVDEQFF. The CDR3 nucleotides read TGTGCCAGCAGCCAAGATGGACTAGCGGGAGTCGATGAGCAGTTCTTC.

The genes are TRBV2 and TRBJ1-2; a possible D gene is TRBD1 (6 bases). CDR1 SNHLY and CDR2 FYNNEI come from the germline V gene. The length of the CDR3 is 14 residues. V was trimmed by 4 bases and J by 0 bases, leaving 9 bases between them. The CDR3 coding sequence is TGTGCCAGCAGTGCGGGACACGCTAACTATGGCTACACCTTC. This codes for CASSAGHANYGYTF.

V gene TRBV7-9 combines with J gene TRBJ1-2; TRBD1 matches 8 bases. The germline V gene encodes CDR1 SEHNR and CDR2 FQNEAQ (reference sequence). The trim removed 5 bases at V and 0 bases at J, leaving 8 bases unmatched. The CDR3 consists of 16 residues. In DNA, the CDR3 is TGTGCCAGCAGCACCCCCGGGACAGGAACTAACTATGGCTACACCTTC. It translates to CASSTPGTGTNYGYTF.

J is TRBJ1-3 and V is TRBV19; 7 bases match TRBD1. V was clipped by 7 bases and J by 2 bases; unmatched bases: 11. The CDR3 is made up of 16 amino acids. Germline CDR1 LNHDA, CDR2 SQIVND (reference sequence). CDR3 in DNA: TGTGCCAGTACCCCTGGGGGACAGAAGACTGGAAACACCATATATTTT. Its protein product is CASTPGGQKTGNTIYF.

The CDR3 nucleotides read TGTGCCAGCAGTTACTCGGGGGGGAGGACTGAAGCTTTCTTT. It encodes CASSYSGGRTEAFF. V gene TRBV6-5 combines with J gene TRBJ1-1, with D perhaps TRBD1 (5 bases). Germline assignment: CDR1 MNHEY and CDR2 SVGAGI. The CDR3 has 14 residues. The V end was cut by 0 bases, the J end by 5 bases, with 10 bases between.

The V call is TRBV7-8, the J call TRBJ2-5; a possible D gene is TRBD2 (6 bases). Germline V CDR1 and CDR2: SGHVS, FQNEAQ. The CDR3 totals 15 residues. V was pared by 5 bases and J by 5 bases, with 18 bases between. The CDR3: CASSPDGVGRETQYF. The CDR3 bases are TGTGCCAGCAGCCCCGACGGGGTGGGGAGGGAGACCCAGTACTTC.

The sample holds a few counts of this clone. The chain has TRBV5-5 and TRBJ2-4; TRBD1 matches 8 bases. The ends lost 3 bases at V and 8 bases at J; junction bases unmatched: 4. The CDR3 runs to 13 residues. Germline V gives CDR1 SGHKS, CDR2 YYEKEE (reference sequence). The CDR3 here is CASSSPGQDIQYF. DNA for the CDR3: TGTGCCAGCAGCTCCCCGGGACAGGACATTCAGTACTTC. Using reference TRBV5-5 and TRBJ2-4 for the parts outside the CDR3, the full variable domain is DAGVTQSPTHLIKTRGQQVTLRCSPISGHKSVSWYQQVLGQGPQFIFQYYEKEERGRGNFPDRFSARQFPNYSSELNVNALLLGDSALYLCASSSPGQDIQYFGAGTRLSVL.

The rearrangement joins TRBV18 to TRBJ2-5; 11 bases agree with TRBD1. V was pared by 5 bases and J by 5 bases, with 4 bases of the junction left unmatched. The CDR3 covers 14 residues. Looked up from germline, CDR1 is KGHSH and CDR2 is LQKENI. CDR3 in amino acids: CASSRDRGYETQYF. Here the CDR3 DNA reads TGTGCCAGCTCAAGGGACAGGGGGTATGAGACCCAGTACTTC.

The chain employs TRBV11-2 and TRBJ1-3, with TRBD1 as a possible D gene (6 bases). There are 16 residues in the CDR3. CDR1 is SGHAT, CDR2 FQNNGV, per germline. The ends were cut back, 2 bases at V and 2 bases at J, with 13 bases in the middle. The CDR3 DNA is TGTGCCAGCAGCTTAAGGGGGGGAGGCACTGGAAACACCATATATTTT. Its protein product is CASSLRGGGTGNTIYF.

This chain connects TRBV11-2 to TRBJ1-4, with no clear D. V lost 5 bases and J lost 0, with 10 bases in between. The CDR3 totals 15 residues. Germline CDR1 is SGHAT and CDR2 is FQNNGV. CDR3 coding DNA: TGTGCCAGCAGCGAGACACCAGCAACTAATGAAAAACTGTTTTTT. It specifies CASSETPATNEKLFF.

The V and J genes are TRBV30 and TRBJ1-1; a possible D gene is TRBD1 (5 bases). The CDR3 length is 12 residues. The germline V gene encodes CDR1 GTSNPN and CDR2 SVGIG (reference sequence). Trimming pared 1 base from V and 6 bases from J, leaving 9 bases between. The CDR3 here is CAWSARGAEAFF. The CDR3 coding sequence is TGTGCCTGGAGTGCCCGGGGGGCTGAAGCTTTCTTT.

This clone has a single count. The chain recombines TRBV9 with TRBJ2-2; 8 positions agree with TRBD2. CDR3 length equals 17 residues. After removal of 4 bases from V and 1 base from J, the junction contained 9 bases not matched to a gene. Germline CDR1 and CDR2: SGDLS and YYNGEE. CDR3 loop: CASSPGGLAGNTGELFF. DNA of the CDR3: TGTGCCAGCAGCCCGGGGGGGCTAGCGGGGAACACCGGGGAGCTGTTTTTT.

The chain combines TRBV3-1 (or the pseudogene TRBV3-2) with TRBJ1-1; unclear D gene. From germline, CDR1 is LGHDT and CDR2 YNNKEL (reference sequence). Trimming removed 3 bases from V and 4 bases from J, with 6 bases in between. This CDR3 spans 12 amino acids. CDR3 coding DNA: TGTGCCAGCAGCCAGATCGGCACTGAAGCTTTCTTT. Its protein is CASSQIGTEAFF.

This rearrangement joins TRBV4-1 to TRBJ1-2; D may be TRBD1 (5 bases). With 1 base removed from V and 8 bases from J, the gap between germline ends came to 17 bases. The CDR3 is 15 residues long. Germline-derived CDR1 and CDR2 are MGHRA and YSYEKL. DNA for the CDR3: TGCGCCAGCAGCCAAGGGGGACTCCTTGGGGGGGGCTACACCTTC. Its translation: CASSQGGLLGGGYTF.

In DNA, the CDR3 is TGTGCCTCCGGGGTGGTCACCGGGGAGCTGTTTTTT. The encoded protein is CASGVVTGELFF. The chain recombines TRBV7-9 with TRBJ2-2; TRBD2 might be the D (5 bases). V lost 11 bases, J lost 4 bases, and 11 bases lay in between. Germline V lookup: CDR1 SEHNR, CDR2 FQNEAQ (reference sequence). The CDR3 has 12 residues. The full variable domain, in which reference TRBV7-9 and TRBJ2-2 provide the parts outside the CDR3, is DTGVSQNPRHKITKRGQNVTFRCDPISEHNRLYWYRQTLGQGPEFLTYFQNEAQLEKSRLLSDRFSAERPKGSFSTLEIQRTEQGDSAMYLCASGVVTGELFFGEGSRLTVL.

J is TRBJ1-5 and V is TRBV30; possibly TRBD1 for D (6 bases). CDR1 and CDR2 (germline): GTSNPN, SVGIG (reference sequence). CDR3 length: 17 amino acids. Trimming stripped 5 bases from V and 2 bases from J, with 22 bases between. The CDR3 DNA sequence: TGTGCCTGGGGCCCGGGACAAGGCCAATGGGGCAATCAGCCCCAGCATTTT. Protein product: CAWGPGQGQWGNQPQHF. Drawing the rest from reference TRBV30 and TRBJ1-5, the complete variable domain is SQTIHQWPATLVQPVGSPLSLECTVEGTSNPNLYWYRQAAGRGLQLLFYSVGIGQISSEVPQNLSASRPQDRQFILSSKKLLLSDSGFYLCAWGPGQGQWGNQPQHFGDGTRLSIL.

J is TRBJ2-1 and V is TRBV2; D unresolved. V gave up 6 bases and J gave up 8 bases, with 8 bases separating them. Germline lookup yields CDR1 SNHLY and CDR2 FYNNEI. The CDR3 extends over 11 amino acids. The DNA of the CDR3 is TGTGCCAGCAGCAGGCTGGATGAGCAGTTCTTC. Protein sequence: CASSRLDEQFF. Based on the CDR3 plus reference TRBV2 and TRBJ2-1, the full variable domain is EPEVTQTPSHQVTQMGQEVILRCVPISNHLYFYWYRQILGQKVEFLVSFYNNEISEKSEIFDDQFSVERPDGSNFTLKIRSTKLEDSAMYFCASSRLDEQFFGPGTRLTVL.

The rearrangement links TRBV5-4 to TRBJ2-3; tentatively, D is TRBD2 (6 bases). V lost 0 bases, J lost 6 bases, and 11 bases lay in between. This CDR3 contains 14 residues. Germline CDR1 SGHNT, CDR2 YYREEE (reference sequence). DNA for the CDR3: TGTGCCAGCAGCTTGGGGGGCGCGGGGGATACGCAGTATTTT. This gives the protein CASSLGGAGDTQYF.

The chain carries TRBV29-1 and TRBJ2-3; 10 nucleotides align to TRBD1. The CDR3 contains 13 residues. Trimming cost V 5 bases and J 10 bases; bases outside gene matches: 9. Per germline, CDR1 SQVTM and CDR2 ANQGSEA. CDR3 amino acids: CSVPPGQGTAQYF. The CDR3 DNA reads TGCAGCGTTCCCCCGGGACAGGGGACGGCGCAGTATTTT.

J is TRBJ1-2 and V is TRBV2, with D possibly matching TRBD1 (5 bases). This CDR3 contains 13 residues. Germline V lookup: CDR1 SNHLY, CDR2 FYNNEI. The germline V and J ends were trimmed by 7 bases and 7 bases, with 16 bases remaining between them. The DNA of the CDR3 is TGTGCCAGCATCGGGGGACGGCTGGGTGGCTACACCTTC. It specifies CASIGGRLGGYTF.

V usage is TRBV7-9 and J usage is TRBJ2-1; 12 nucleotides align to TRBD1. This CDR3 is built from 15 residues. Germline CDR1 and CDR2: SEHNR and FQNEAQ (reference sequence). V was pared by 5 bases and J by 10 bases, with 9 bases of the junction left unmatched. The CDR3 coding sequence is TGTGCCAGCAGCCACCGGGACAGGGGGCGGGGGGAGCAGTTCTTC. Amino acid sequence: CASSHRDRGRGEQFF.

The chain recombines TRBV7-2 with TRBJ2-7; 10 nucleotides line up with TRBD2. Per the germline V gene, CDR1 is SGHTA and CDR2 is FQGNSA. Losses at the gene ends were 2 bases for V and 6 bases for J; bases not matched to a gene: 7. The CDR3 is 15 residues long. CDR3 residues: CASSLSASGSGEQYF. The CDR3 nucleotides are TGTGCCAGCAGCTTATCGGCTAGCGGGAGCGGCGAGCAGTACTTC.

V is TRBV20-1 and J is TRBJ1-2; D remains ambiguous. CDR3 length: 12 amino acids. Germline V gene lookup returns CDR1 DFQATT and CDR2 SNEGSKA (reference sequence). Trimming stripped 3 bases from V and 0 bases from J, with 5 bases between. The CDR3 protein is CSASLPNYGYTF. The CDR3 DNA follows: TGCAGTGCTAGTCTTCCTAACTATGGCTACACCTTC.

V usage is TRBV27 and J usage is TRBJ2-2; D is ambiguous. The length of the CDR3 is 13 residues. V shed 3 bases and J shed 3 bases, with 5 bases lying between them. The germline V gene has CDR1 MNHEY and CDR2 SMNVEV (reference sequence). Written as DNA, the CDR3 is TGTGCCAGCAGTTTCCGGGACACCGGGGAGCTGTTTTTT. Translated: CASSFRDTGELFF.

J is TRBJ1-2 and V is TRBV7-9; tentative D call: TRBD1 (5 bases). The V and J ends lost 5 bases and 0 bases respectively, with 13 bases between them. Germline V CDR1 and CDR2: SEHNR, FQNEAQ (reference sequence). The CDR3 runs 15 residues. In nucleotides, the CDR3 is TGTGCCAGCAGCCCCAACAGGATTTCTAACTATGGCTACACCTTC. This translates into CASSPNRISNYGYTF.

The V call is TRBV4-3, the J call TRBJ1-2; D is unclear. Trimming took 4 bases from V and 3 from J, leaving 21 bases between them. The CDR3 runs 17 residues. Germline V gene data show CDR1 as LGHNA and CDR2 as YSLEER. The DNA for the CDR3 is TGCGCCAGCAGCCTCGCCTGGGCAACCGGAGGTGACTATGGCTACACCTTC. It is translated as CASSLAWATGGDYGYTF.